This T cell receptor beta chain was recovered during a study of CD8+ T cells in alopecia areata. Study-wide results and caveats: Tofacitinib significantly decreased scalp clonality and expanded CD8+ clones among top 100.

Germline CDR1 is SQVTM and CDR2 is ANQGSEA. The CDR3 loop spans 16 amino acids. The ends lost 0 bases at V and 6 bases at J; junction bases unmatched: 8. RNA extraction and reverse transcription yielded cDNA as sequencing template. Method: immunoSEQ multiplex PCR; TCRdb's copy keeps in-frame clones and lacks some. Of 200,000 to 250,000 clones in the sample, roughly two fifths were seen once. Treatment given: oral pan-JAK inhibitor, 5-10 mg twice daily. On this clone: Its antigen is unknown.

The sequences come from CD4+ T cells sorted from blood, collected at approximately week 30, from a patient treated with tofacitinib. The chain combines TRBV29-1 with TRBJ2-3, with 11 bases that match TRBD2. The receptor's source is a human donor with alopecia areata. CDR3 in DNA: TGCAGCGTTGAAGATTTTGGTAGCGGGGGGGCGGATACGCAGTATTTT. It translates to CSVEDFGSGGADTQYF.